Listed below are T cell receptor beta chains from one sample, sequenced in a study of early T cells in non-severe SARS-CoV-2 infection. TCRdb re-analysed the 5' RACE reads in MiXCR, keeping a single row per CDR3 protein. The sample has around 40,000 distinct CDR3 sequences, approximately 6.6% seen once. Source: whole blood, taken at baseline. These receptors all come from an adult who was a healthcare worker with PCR-confirmed SARS-CoV-2 infection or an uninfected control (not recorded which). The CDR3 runs from the conserved cysteine through the conserved F or W. D genes are given only for firm matches. Clone size is not always given. Where it is, it says once, few, many or a class for expanded clones.

v_gene	abundance	j_gene	d_gene	len	CDR3nt	CDR3aa
TRBV29-1	many	TRBJ2-7	.	14	TGCAGCGTTGGAACCGGGACTCACGTGGACGAGCAGTACTTC	CSVGTGTHVDEQYF
TRBV20-1	.	TRBJ2-3	.	13	TGCAGTGCACCCGGGACCAACACAGATACGCAGTATTTT	CSAPGTNTDTQYF
TRBV12-3/TRBV12-4	many	TRBJ2-5	.	14	TGTGCCAGCAGTTCTACGGGTTTGCAGGAGACCCAGTACTTC	CASSSTGLQETQYF
TRBV7-2	many	TRBJ2-4	TRBD1	16	TGTGCCAGCAGCCCACCCGGGACAGGGACCAAAAACATTCAGTACTTC	CASSPPGTGTKNIQYF
TRBV28	.	TRBJ1-5	.	12	TGTGCCGCAAGGACAGAGGGTCAGCCCCAGCATTTT	CAARTEGQPQHF
TRBV28	.	TRBJ1-4	TRBD1	13	TGTGCCAGCCGCAGGGGGCAGGGGGAAAAACTGTTTTTT	CASRRGQGEKLFF
TRBV28	many	TRBJ2-2	.	16	TGTGCCAGCAGTTCCCTCGGTCGCAGGGTTACCGGGGAGCTGTTTTTT	CASSSLGRRVTGELFF
TRBV29-1	.	TRBJ2-1	.	13	TGCAGCTCAGGAAACGGCGCCTACAATGAGCAGTTCTTC	CSSGNGAYNEQFF
TRBV12-3/TRBV12-4	many	TRBJ2-7	TRBD2	15	TGTGCCAGCAGTTCGGGGACTAGCGTTTCCTACGAGCAGTACTTC	CASSSGTSVSYEQYF
TRBV6-1	many	TRBJ2-7	.	13	TGTGCCAGCAGTGATGGTCACTCCTACGAGCAGTACTTC	CASSDGHSYEQYF
TRBV27	medium-sized	TRBJ1-2	.	16	TGTGCCAGCAGCCCTTTACACCGCAGGGCTAACTATGGCTACACCTTC	CASSPLHRRANYGYTF
TRBV15	.	TRBJ1-2	TRBD1	14	TGTGCCACCAGCAACAGGGGATTGGACTATGGCTACACCTTC	CATSNRGLDYGYTF
TRBV27	many	TRBJ2-3	TRBD2	16	TGTGCCAGCCCACCCCCCGGGGCGGGGGAGAGGGATACGCAGTATTTT	CASPPPGAGERDTQYF
TRBV3-1	many	TRBJ2-5	.	17	TGTGCCAGCAGCCAAGTCGGAGGGAGATCATCCCAAGAGACCCAGTACTTC	CASSQVGGRSSQETQYF
TRBV9	few	TRBJ1-1	TRBD1	14	TGTGCCAGCAGCGCGGGACAGGGGGATCCCGAAGCTTTCTTT	CASSAGQGDPEAFF
TRBV29-1	.	TRBJ1-1	TRBD1	14	TGCAGCGTTGAAGGGGGGCAGGGGGCCGCTGAAGCTTTCTTT	CSVEGGQGAAEAFF
TRBV6-2/TRBV6-3	.	TRBJ2-2	TRBD2	16	TGTGCCAGCACCCAAGCGGGAGCCTTGAACACCGGGGAGCTGTTTTTT	CASTQAGALNTGELFF
TRBV7-2	few	TRBJ2-3	TRBD2	18	TGTGCCAGCAGCCCTCGCCCGACTAGCGGGAGTATGGGTGATACGCAGTATTTT	CASSPRPTSGSMGDTQYF
TRBV6-4	few	TRBJ1-6	.	13	TGTGCCAGCAGTGACACTGTTAATTCACCCCTCCACTTT	CASSDTVNSPLHF
TRBV7-9	many	TRBJ1-5	.	15	TGTGCCAGCAGCCCCAGGGGCTGGGGCAATCAGCCCCAGCATTTT	CASSPRGWGNQPQHF
TRBV2	.	TRBJ2-1	.	12	TGTGCCAGCAGTGCTACCCGAAGGGAGCAGTTCTTC	CASSATRREQFF
TRBV29-1	few	TRBJ1-2	.	10	TGCAGCGTTGCTCAGCCTGGCTACACCTTC	CSVAQPGYTF